This TCR beta chain emerged from a study of beta chain features in type 1 diabetes. This clone occurred many times. Sorting with CD45RO/CCR7/CD25/CD127/CD95/CD27 yielded naive, central memory, regulatory and stem-like memory CD4+ cells. CDR1 is LGHNA and CDR2 is YSLEER in the germline V gene. Trimming removed 1 base from V and 8 bases from J, with 14 bases in between. This CDR3 has 14 residues. cDNA synthesis used the whole RNA isolate, giving expressed TCRB sequences. The method was immunoSEQ multiplex PCR; TCRdb's version includes in-frame clones alone and lacks a portion of them. The data contain around 300,000 clones, roughly 8% of them seen just once; the ten biggest clones take up 1%.

Sequencing was carried out using central memory CD4+ T cells from blood. The receptor was isolated from a woman under 30 in good health. V gene TRBV4-3 combines with J gene TRBJ1-2; D gene ambiguous. For the CDR3, the DNA is TGCGCCAGCAGCCAAGCGGACGGGCGTGGGGGCTACACCTTC. Its translation: CASSQADGRGGYTF.